The source of this TCR beta chain is a study of blood T cell repertoires in COVID-19. About the research overall: The study drew acute and convalescent COVID-19 samples from the United States, Italy and Spain. T cells, B-cell-depleted T cells, or PBMCs supplied cDNA or gDNA.

Germline CDR1 and CDR2: SGHTA and FQGTGA. Trimming pared 0 bases from V and 5 bases from J, leaving 5 bases between. This CDR3 has 13 residues. Authors' analysis steps: Reference gene primers were amplified, and this amplification served to estimate nucleated cell counts. The assay was immunoSEQ multiplex PCR, and TCRdb's table has in-frame clones only and misses some. Clone size and the V and J calls come from that table; the DNA yielded D and trimming. The repertoire includes 150,000 or so clones, 87% of them detected once, and roughly 6.6% sits in the top ten. Input material: peripheral blood. The gene calls are TRBV7-3 and TRBJ1-5, with D uncertain. The source is a man older than 75 with acute or convalescent COVID-19. DNA of the CDR3: TGTGCCAGCAGCTTAACCGCAGATCAGCCCCAGCATTTT. This sequence encodes CASSLTADQPQHF.